This T cell receptor (beta chain) is from a study of shared clonotypes between healthy human individuals. Libraries were prepared by immunoSEQ multiplex PCR; TCRdb keeps only in-frame clonotypes and omits some of them. The profile shows roughly 700,000 clones, around 72% of them singletons. The CDR3 contains 16 residues. With 3 bases clipped from V and 8 bases from J, the junction kept 9 bases outside the gene matches. Germline assignment: CDR1 LNHNV and CDR2 YYDKDF (reference sequence). Sequenced input: memory CD4+ T cells sorted from blood. As for subset: CD45RA-negative fraction. The receptor's source is a woman in her thirties in good health. The chain has TRBV15 and TRBJ2-1; 11 nucleotides agree with TRBD1. CDR3 sequence reads: CATSRGQGEYVDEQFF. The DNA of the CDR3 is TGTGCCACCAGCAGGGGACAGGGGGAGTATGTGGATGAGCAGTTCTTC.